This T cell receptor beta chain originates from a study of blood T cell repertoires in COVID-19. Only one count was recorded for this clone. There are 18 residues in the CDR3. CDR1 is MGHRA, CDR2 YSYEKL, per germline. V dropped 3 bases and J dropped 2; count of bases not matched to a gene: 8. This table comes from immunoSEQ multiplex PCR, and its TCRdb copy is limited to in-frame clones, with some not included. The sample yields over 150,000 clones, approximately 87% seen once. This receptor was obtained from a woman under 30 who had recovered from COVID-19. Material: peripheral blood. The genes are TRBV4-1 and TRBJ1-5, with TRBD1 matching over 12 bases. The CDR3 bases are TGCGCCAGCAGCCACGGGACAGGGGGCATCTTGGGCAATCAGCCCCAGCATTTT. Amino acids: CASSHGTGGILGNQPQHF.